The clone carrying this TCR beta chain occurred many times. The antigen is unknown. This sample is part of a study of neurological immune-mediated disorders. Whole-study results and caveats: In HTLV-1-associated myelopathy, TCR clonal expansion was greatest, whereas multiple sclerosis had the least, falling below healthy controls.

In germline, CDR1 is SGHTA, CDR2 FQGNSA. The germline V and J ends were trimmed by 1 base and 0 bases, with 7 bases remaining between them. This CDR3 comprises 15 residues. Sorted libraries were derived from some 1 million CD4+ or CD8+ T cells. The making of cDNA relied on 5'RACE with 10-nucleotide random UMIs. Every sequencing run generated over 190 million TCR-beta sequences from 15-18 subjects. MiXCR, applied by TCRdb to the 5' RACE reads, yields one record per CDR3 protein. Of 4,000 or so distinct CDR3 sequences in the sample, about 31% were seen once. The sequence derives from a man in his fifties or sixties with HTLV-1-associated myelopathy (HAM/TSP). The sample taken for sequencing was CD8+ T cells from blood. The chain joins TRBV7-2 to TRBJ1-3, with no clear D. CDR3 sequence reads: CASSLEGVSGNTIYF. The CDR3 DNA reads TGTGCCAGCAGCTTAGAGGGTGTCTCTGGAAACACCATATATTTT.